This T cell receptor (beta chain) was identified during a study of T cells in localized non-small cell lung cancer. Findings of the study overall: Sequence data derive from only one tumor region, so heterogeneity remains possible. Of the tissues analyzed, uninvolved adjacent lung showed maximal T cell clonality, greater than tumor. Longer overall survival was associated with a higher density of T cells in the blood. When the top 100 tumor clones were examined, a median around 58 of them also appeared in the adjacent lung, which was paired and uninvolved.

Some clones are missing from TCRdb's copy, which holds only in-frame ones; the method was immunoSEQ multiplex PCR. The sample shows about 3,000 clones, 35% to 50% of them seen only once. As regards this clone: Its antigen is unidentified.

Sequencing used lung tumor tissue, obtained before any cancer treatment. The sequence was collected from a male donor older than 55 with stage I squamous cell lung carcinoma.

The CDR3 DNA reads as TGTGCCAGCAGTTCCAGGGGGCGGAGGACTGAAGCTTTCTTT. Translation: CASSSRGRRTEAFF. The J gene is TRBJ1-1, the V gene TRBV6-8; 8 positions match TRBD1. V was pared by 4 bases and J by 5 bases, with 6 bases of the junction left unmatched. The germline V gene has CDR1 MNHGY and CDR2 SAAAGT. The CDR3 runs to 14 residues.